The 27 T cell receptor beta chains in this list originate from one sample, sequenced in a study of shared clonotypes between healthy human individuals. Sequenced by immunoSEQ multiplex PCR; TCRdb stores in-frame clones only, minus some. Of a few million clones in the sample, approximately 95% were seen once. The sample was naive CD4+ T cells sorted from blood. As for subset: CD45RA+ positively selected. The receptor set was obtained from a man aged 18 to 30 in good health.

V and J are TRBV14 and TRBJ2-2; D may match TRBD1 or TRBD2 (6 bases each). The CDR3 spans 19 residues. Germline assignment: CDR1 SGHDN and CDR2 FVKESK. The ends were cut back, 4 bases at V and 0 bases at J, with 21 bases in the middle. CDR3 region: CASSPLLGGWTANTGELFF. CDR3 DNA sequence: TGTGCCAGCAGCCCACTATTGGGGGGATGGACAGCGAACACCGGGGAGCTGTTTTTT.

Note on this clone: The sample carries other DNA sequences with the same CDR3. This sequence joins TRBV5-1 and TRBJ1-5; no firm D call. The germline CDR1 and CDR2 sequences are SGHRS and YFSETQ. V was shortened by 0 bases and J by 1 base, with 8 bases between the two germline ends. The CDR3 extends over 15 amino acids. The CDR3 here is CASSLEGRSNQPQHF. The CDR3 DNA sequence: TGCGCCAGCAGCTTGGAAGGACGAAGCAATCAGCCCCAGCATTTT.

The chain combines TRBV19 with TRBJ1-1, with D possibly TRBD1 on 5 matching bases. Per the germline V gene, CDR1 is LNHDA and CDR2 is SQIVND (reference sequence). The V gene lost 6 bases and the J gene lost 0 bases, with 11 bases spanning the gap. This CDR3 contains 14 residues. The DNA for the CDR3 is TGTGCCAGTAGCCCAGGGCTCATGAACACTGAAGCTTTCTTT. Translating it yields CASSPGLMNTEAFF.

The chain links TRBV11-2 to TRBJ1-3, with 7 positions matching TRBD1. Germline V lookup: CDR1 SGHAT, CDR2 FQNNGV. The trim removed 6 bases at V and 4 bases at J, leaving 12 bases unmatched. There are 16 residues in the CDR3. This CDR3 is CASSSIRKTGGNTIYF. DNA for the CDR3: TGTGCCAGCAGTTCCATTCGGAAGACAGGGGGAAACACCATATATTTT.

The chain couples TRBV10-2 to TRBJ2-1; TRBD2 matches at 11 bases. The V gene end was trimmed by 5 bases and the J gene end by 7 bases; junction bases not matched to a gene: 10. The CDR3 length is 16 residues. Germline V gene data show CDR1 as WSHSY and CDR2 as SAAADI. This chain's CDR3 is CASSPRLAGGRNEQFF. CDR3 DNA: TGCGCCAGCAGTCCGCGGCTAGCGGGAGGTAGGAATGAGCAGTTCTTC.

This clone was counted a single time. J is TRBJ2-5 and V is TRBV9; 8 bases align to TRBD1. Per germline, CDR1 SGDLS and CDR2 YYNGEE. V shed 4 bases and J 4 bases; nucleotides not matched to a gene: 6. This CDR3 spans 14 amino acids. This CDR3 is CASSPWTGSETQYF. CDR3 sequence (DNA): TGTGCCAGCAGCCCTTGGACAGGGTCAGAGACCCAGTACTTC.

This clone was seen a few times. V is TRBV15 and J is TRBJ2-7; a possible D gene is TRBD2 (6 bases). V shed 1 base and J shed 5 bases, with 12 bases lying between them. Per germline, CDR1 LNHNV and CDR2 YYDKDF (reference sequence). The CDR3 length is 14 residues. CDR3 sequence reads: CATSRGGISHEQYF. CDR3 DNA: TGTGCCACCAGCAGAGGCGGGATCTCTCACGAGCAGTACTTC. The variable domain in full, with the rest retrieved from reference TRBV15 and TRBJ2-7, is DAMVIQNPRYQVTQFGKPVTLSCSQTLNHNVMYWYQQKSSQAPKLLFHYYDKDFNNEADTPDNFQSRRPNTSFCFLDIRSPGLGDTAMYLCATSRGGISHEQYFGPGTRLTVT.

This clone was seen only once. The chain links TRBV7-9 to TRBJ2-3; 7 bases line up with TRBD1. This CDR3 is built from 15 residues. Germline assignment: CDR1 SEHNR and CDR2 FQNEAQ (reference sequence). V lost 3 bases, J lost 2 bases, and 5 bases stayed unmatched. The CDR3 is CASSFFRGSTDTQYF. Here the CDR3 DNA reads TGTGCCAGCAGCTTCTTCAGGGGGTCCACAGATACGCAGTATTTT.

The count of this clone is one. The rearrangement links TRBV30 to TRBJ2-7; the match to TRBD1 covers 7 bases. The CDR3 runs 15 residues. The junction had 10 bases not matched to a gene; V was cut back by 2 bases and J by 3 bases. Germline CDR1 GTSNPN, CDR2 SVGIG (reference sequence). CDR3 sequence reads: CAWSQAGTAVYEQYF. The CDR3 nucleotides read TGTGCCTGGAGTCAGGCCGGGACAGCCGTCTACGAGCAGTACTTC.

This chain's CDR3 is CASTLTSGGINEQFF. The CDR3 DNA is TGTGCCAGCACCCTAACTAGCGGGGGGATTAATGAGCAGTTCTTC. This chain connects TRBV27 to TRBJ2-1; 12 bases agree with TRBD2. There are 15 residues in the CDR3. CDR1 is MNHEY, CDR2 SMNVEV, per germline (reference sequence). With 7 bases clipped from V and 7 bases from J, the junction kept 8 bases outside the gene matches.

V gene TRBV28 combines with J gene TRBJ2-3, with no clear D. Germline lookup yields CDR1 MDHEN and CDR2 SYDVKM. The CDR3 consists of 13 residues. The V end lost 2 bases, the J end lost 6 bases, and 9 bases lay between the germline ends. CDR3 loop: CASSLPGLDTQYF. In nucleotides, the CDR3 is TGTGCCAGCAGTTTACCGGGTCTCGATACGCAGTATTTT.

This clone was observed a handful of times. This chain joins TRBV29-1 and TRBJ1-2; D ambiguous. The germline V and J ends were trimmed by 4 bases and 3 bases, with 9 bases remaining between them. Looked up from germline, CDR1 is SQVTM and CDR2 is ANQGSEA. This CDR3 is built from 12 residues. The chain's CDR3 is CSVGGRDYGYTF. The CDR3 region has the DNA TGCAGCGTTGGGGGTCGGGACTATGGCTACACCTTC.

Turning to this clone: Other nucleotide sequences from this sample produce the same CDR3. This chain links TRBV5-1 with TRBJ1-2; no clear D gene. The CDR3 runs to 13 residues. Germline assignment: CDR1 SGHRS and CDR2 YFSETQ. Trimming shortened V by 0 bases and J by 3 bases, and 6 bases separated the two germline ends. The CDR3 loop reads CASSLGVDYGYTF. CDR3 nucleotides: TGCGCCAGCAGCTTGGGAGTTGACTATGGCTACACCTTC.

The V call is TRBV7-2, the J call TRBJ2-7; 7 nucleotides match TRBD1. Germline V gives CDR1 SGHTA, CDR2 FQGNSA. The CDR3 consists of 15 residues. V lost 0 bases, J lost 2 bases, and 4 bases stayed unmatched. The CDR3 loop is CASSLATGQTYEQYF. Written as DNA, the CDR3 is TGTGCCAGCAGCTTAGCAACGGGACAGACCTACGAGCAGTACTTC.

The V call is TRBV2, the J call TRBJ1-2, with D possibly matching TRBD1 (5 bases). V was clipped by 5 bases and J by 4 bases, with 11 bases between them. The CDR3 has 13 residues. Germline V gene data show CDR1 as SNHLY and CDR2 as FYNNEI. The CDR3 loop is CASSRQPSYGYTF. For the CDR3, the DNA is TGTGCCAGCAGTAGACAGCCGTCCTATGGCTACACCTTC.

The chain has TRBV15 and TRBJ2-5; TRBD1 agrees at 7 bases. The germline gives CDR1 LNHNV, CDR2 YYDKDF (reference sequence). The CDR3 length is 15 residues. After removal of 3 bases from V and 2 bases from J, the junction contained 6 bases not matched to a gene. DNA for the CDR3: TGTGCCACCAGCAGGGAGACAGGGCTACAAGAGACCCAGTACTTC. It translates to CATSRETGLQETQYF.

This chain links TRBV6-5 with TRBJ1-2, with D possibly TRBD1 on 6 matching bases. V was cut by 5 bases and J by 6 bases, with 13 bases left in between. CDR3 length equals 13 residues. Germline V lookup: CDR1 MNHEY, CDR2 SVGAGI. CDR3 in DNA: TGTGCCAGCAGTCCTACAACAGGGAATGGCTACACCTTC. It codes for CASSPTTGNGYTF.

This chain links TRBV7-2 with TRBJ1-2, with D possibly matching TRBD1 (5 bases). Trimming shortened V by 4 bases and J by 4 bases, and 16 bases separated the two germline ends. The CDR3 totals 15 residues. Looked up from germline, CDR1 is SGHTA and CDR2 is FQGNSA. Written as DNA, the CDR3 is TGTGCCAGCAGCTCCCGGGAGCCTGGGGGCTATGGCTACACCTTC. Protein product: CASSSREPGGYGYTF.

The chain is built from TRBV5-5 and TRBJ1-2; TRBD1 is a possible D gene (5 bases). The CDR3 loop spans 14 amino acids. Between the trimmed V and J ends, which lost 4 bases and 4 bases, there was a span of 14 bases. Germline CDR1 SGHKS, CDR2 YYEKEE (reference sequence). CDR3: CASSPTPGLYGYTF. CDR3 coding DNA: TGTGCCAGCAGCCCTACTCCGGGGCTCTATGGCTACACCTTC. The complete variable domain, with remaining parts taken from reference TRBV5-5 and TRBJ1-2, reads DAGVTQSPTHLIKTRGQQVTLRCSPISGHKSVSWYQQVLGQGPQFIFQYYEKEERGRGNFPDRFSARQFPNYSSELNVNALLLGDSALYLCASSPTPGLYGYTFGSGTRLTVV.

The gene calls are TRBV4-2 and TRBJ1-6; unclear D gene. The ends were cut back, 0 bases at V and 2 bases at J, with 11 bases in the middle. The CDR3 totals 17 residues. Germline V gene data show CDR1 as LGHNA and CDR2 as YNFKEQ. The CDR3 protein is CASSQESYSTYNSPLHF. The DNA of the CDR3 is TGTGCCAGCAGCCAAGAGAGTTACAGTACCTATAATTCACCCCTCCACTTT.

As to this clone: Other nucleotide sequences from this sample produce the same CDR3. This rearrangement joins TRBV6-6 to TRBJ2-1; D possibly uses TRBD1 or TRBD2 (5 bases each). Germline assignment: CDR1 MNHNY and CDR2 SVGAGI (reference sequence). The CDR3 runs to 16 residues. Trimming left V 2 bases short and J 7 bases short, with 18 bases between. The CDR3 loop is CASSYSLGTGVNEQFF. The CDR3 DNA follows: TGTGCCAGCAGTTACAGTTTGGGGACCGGTGTGAATGAGCAGTTCTTC.

The V gene is TRBV19, the J gene TRBJ1-6; D call uncertain. Germline values: CDR1 LNHDA, CDR2 SQIVND (reference sequence). This CDR3 region has 14 residues. Trimming took 5 bases from V and 6 from J, leaving 11 bases between them. The CDR3 DNA follows: TGTGCCAGTAGTTCCGGGAGTACTAATTCACCCCTCCACTTT. Translating gives CASSSGSTNSPLHF.

This clone occurred a few times. J is TRBJ2-1 and V is TRBV6-1, with 8 bases lining up with TRBD2. Per germline, CDR1 MNHNS and CDR2 SASEGT. V gave up 4 bases and J gave up 6 bases; unmatched junction bases: 5. This CDR3 has 14 amino acids. The CDR3 protein is CASSGQRGLNEQFF. CDR3 sequence (DNA): TGTGCCAGCAGTGGCCAGCGGGGGCTCAATGAGCAGTTCTTC.

V gene TRBV5-1 combines with J gene TRBJ2-1; 14 bases are a match to TRBD2. The CDR3 covers 16 residues. The V gene end was trimmed by 5 bases and the J gene end by 12 bases; junction bases not matched to a gene: 13. The germline V gene has CDR1 SGHRS and CDR2 YFSETQ. The CDR3 nucleotides are TGCGCCAGCAGTCTTGAGGGACTAGCGGGAGTGGACGGGCAGTTCTTC. Its protein is CASSLEGLAGVDGQFF. Together with reference TRBV5-1 and TRBJ2-1, the CDR3 gives the full variable domain: KAGVTQTPRYLIKTRGQQVTLSCSPISGHRSVSWYQQTPGQGLQFLFEYFSETQRNKGNFPGRFSGRQFSNSRSEMNVSTLELGDSALYLCASSLEGLAGVDGQFFGPGTRLTVL.

The chain joins TRBV19 to TRBJ1-6, with TRBD1 matching over 7 bases. In germline, CDR1 is LNHDA, CDR2 SQIVND (reference sequence). The CDR3 loop spans 14 amino acids. V was pared by 5 bases and J by 9 bases, with 7 bases of the junction left unmatched. The CDR3 bases are TGTGCCAGTAGTTCGACAGGGTCAGGTTCACCCCTCCACTTT. It translates to CASSSTGSGSPLHF.

This chain links TRBV27 with TRBJ1-6; a possible D gene is TRBD1 (5 bases). Germline CDR1 reads MNHEY; CDR2 reads SMNVEV (reference sequence). The CDR3 sequence is 15 residues long. Trimming took 2 bases from V and 10 from J, leaving 15 bases between them. This CDR3 reads CASSLLGQGGSPLHF. DNA for the CDR3: TGTGCCAGCAGTTTACTTGGTCAGGGTGGGTCACCCCTCCACTTT.

The rearrangement links TRBV7-9 to TRBJ2-1; TRBD1 or TRBD2 may be the D gene (5 bases each). CDR1 is SEHNR and CDR2 is FQNEAQ in the germline V gene (reference sequence). Trimming pared 7 bases from V and 10 bases from J, leaving 14 bases between. This CDR3 region has 12 residues. The CDR3 DNA follows: TGTGCCAGCAAGGGGACGGGTAGGGAGCAGTTCTTC. It specifies CASKGTGREQFF.